This T cell receptor beta chain was documented in a study of cytomegalovirus exposure and HLA in healthy donors. Germline V gene lookup returns CDR1 MNHEY and CDR2 SVGAGI. The CDR3 consists of 15 residues. V was clipped by 6 bases and J by 1 base; unmatched bases: 7. Primers for the PCR totalled 60 Vbeta and 13 Jbeta. Assay: immunoSEQ multiplex PCR; the TCRdb copy retains only in-frame clones and omits some. The sample has about 130,000 clones, over 15% seen once. This receptor was obtained from a female donor in good health and CMV-seropositive. Sequenced: PBMCs. This chain connects TRBV6-5 to TRBJ2-5, with 8 bases fitting TRBD1. CDR3 in DNA: TGTGCCAGCAGACAGGGACAGGAATTCCAAGAGACCCAGTACTTC. Residues: CASRQGQEFQETQYF.